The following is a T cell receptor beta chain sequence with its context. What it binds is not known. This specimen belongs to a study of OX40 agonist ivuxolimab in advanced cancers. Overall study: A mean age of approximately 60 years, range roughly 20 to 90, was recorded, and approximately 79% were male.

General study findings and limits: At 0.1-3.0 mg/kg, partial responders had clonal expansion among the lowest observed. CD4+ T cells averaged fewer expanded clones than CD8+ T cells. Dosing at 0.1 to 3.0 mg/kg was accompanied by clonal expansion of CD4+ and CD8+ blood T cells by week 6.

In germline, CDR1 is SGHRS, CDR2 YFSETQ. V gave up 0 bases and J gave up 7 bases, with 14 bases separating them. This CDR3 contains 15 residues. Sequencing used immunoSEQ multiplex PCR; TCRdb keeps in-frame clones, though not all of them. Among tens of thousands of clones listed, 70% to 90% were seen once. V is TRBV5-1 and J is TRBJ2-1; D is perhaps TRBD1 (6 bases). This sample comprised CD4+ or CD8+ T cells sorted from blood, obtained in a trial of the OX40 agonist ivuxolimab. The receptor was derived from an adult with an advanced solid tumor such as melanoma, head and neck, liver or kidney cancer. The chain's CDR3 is CASSLVAATGNEQFF. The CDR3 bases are TGCGCCAGCAGCTTGGTAGCCGCCACAGGGAATGAGCAGTTCTTC. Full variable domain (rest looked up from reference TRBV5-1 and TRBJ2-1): KAGVTQTPRYLIKTRGQQVTLSCSPISGHRSVSWYQQTPGQGLQFLFEYFSETQRNKGNFPGRFSGRQFSNSRSEMNVSTLELGDSALYLCASSLVAATGNEQFFGPGTRLTVL.